These 4 T cell receptor beta chains originate from one sample sequenced in a study of T cells in Graves' hyperthyroidism and ophthalmopathy (dated 2019 in TCRdb). The library relied on multiplex PCR. Reads for this sample came from an Illumina HiSeq 2000. Amplification of TCR beta CDR3 regions was carried out from RNA transcripts. A first-round RT-PCR of the TCR CDR3 used the HTBI primer set with the Qiagen OneStep RT-PCR kit. TCRdb applied fastp at Q25 and MiXCR to the public reads, then kept only in-frame beta chains. CDR3 protein duplicates are merged, each entry listing the most common genes and DNA. This sample holds 300,000 to 450,000 distinct CDR3 sequences; approximately 18% were observed only once. The ten largest clones represent roughly two fifths of the sample. The specimen sequenced was blood. The receptors were sampled from a man younger than 35 with Graves' ophthalmopathy.

This clonotype was seen a handful of times. The chain recombines TRBV7-8 with TRBJ2-3, with TRBD1 identical over 8 bases. This CDR3 comprises 16 residues. With V trimmed by 4 bases and J by 4 bases, 10 bases remained unmatched. Germline-derived CDR1 and CDR2 are SGHVS and FQNEAQ. CDR3 in DNA: TGTGCCAGCAGCTACATCAACGGACAGGGCCCAGATACGCAGTATTTT. It yields the protein CASSYINGQGPDTQYF. Together with reference TRBV7-8 and TRBJ2-3, the CDR3 gives the full variable domain: GAGVSQSPRYKVAKRGQDVALRCDPISGHVSLFWYQQALGQGPEFLTYFQNEAQLDKSGLPSDRFFAERPEGSVSTLKIQRTQQEDSAVYLCASSYINGQGPDTQYFGPGTRLTVL.

About this clonotype: The junction differs from germline at one of its ends, possibly a read error. V is TRBV4-1 and J is TRBJ2-5; the D call may be TRBD1 or TRBD2 (5 bases each). This CDR3 region has 16 residues. From germline, CDR1 is MGHRA and CDR2 YSYEKL. The CDR3 sequence: CASSQGEGSLQETQYF. The CDR3 DNA is TGTGCCAGCAGCCAAGGCGAGGGGTCCCTACAAGAGACCCAGTACTTC.

The sample holds many counts of this clonotype. The genes are TRBV11-1 and TRBJ2-7; D is unclear. Trimming took off 0 bases at V and 2 bases at J, with 5 bases between the two ends. The CDR3 length is 13 residues. Germline CDR1 and CDR2: SGHAT and FQDESV (reference sequence). The CDR3 sequence is CASSLAPPYEQYF. CDR3 nucleotides: TGTGCCAGCAGCTTAGCTCCACCCTACGAGCAGTACTTC.

This clonotype was seen ten or more times. This rearrangement joins TRBV12-3 or TRBV12-4 to TRBJ1-2; 7 bases line up with TRBD1. The CDR3 is made up of 14 amino acids. The J segment lost 4 bases and the V segment lost 6 bases, leaving 8 bases of the junction unmatched. CDR3 loop: CASRPDRDFYGYTF. CDR3 bases: TGTGCCAGCAGGCCTGACAGGGACTTCTATGGCTACACCTTC.